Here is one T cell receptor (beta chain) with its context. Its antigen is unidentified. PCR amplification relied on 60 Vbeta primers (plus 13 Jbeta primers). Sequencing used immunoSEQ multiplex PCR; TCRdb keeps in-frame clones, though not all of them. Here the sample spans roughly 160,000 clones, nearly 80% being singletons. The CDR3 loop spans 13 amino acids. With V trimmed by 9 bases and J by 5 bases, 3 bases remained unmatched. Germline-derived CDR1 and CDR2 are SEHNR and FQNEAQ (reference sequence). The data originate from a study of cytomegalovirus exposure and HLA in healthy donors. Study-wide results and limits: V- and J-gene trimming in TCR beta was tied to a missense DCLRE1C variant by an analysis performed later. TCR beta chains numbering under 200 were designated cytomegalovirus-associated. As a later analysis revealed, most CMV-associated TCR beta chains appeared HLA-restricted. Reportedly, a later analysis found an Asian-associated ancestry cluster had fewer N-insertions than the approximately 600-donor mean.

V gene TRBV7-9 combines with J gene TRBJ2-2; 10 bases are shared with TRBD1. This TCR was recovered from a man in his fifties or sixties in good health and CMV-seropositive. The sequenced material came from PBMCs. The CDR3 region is CASAGQGTGELFF. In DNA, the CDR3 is TGTGCCAGTGCGGGACAGGGGACCGGGGAGCTGTTTTTT. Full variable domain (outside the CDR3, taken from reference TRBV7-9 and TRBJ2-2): DTGVSQNPRHKITKRGQNVTFRCDPISEHNRLYWYRQTLGQGPEFLTYFQNEAQLEKSRLLSDRFSAERPKGSFSTLEIQRTEQGDSAMYLCASAGQGTGELFFGEGSRLTVL.